This T cell receptor beta chain was observed in a study of human T cells and chemical hapten exposure. Study-level background: The upper back received 0.01% DPC by patch testing, with results read at 6 days. Whole-study findings and limits: Once DPC sensitization occurred, TCRs above 1 in 1000 frequency showed no change.

Trimming cost V 4 bases and J 5 bases, with 15 bases left between them. The germline CDR1 and CDR2 sequences are SGHRS and YFSETQ. The CDR3 runs to 15 residues. The table lists this clonotype with many counts. Its antigen is undetermined. Sample time point: pre-sensitization, week 0. Treatment meaning: therapeutic diphenylcyclopropenone sensitization with weekly scalp DPC. TCRdb itself ran the RACE reads through MiXCR, one entry per CDR3 protein. The repertoire consists of around 260,000 distinct CDR3 sequences, with about 9.4% occurring once and the leading ten covering 2.3%. This chain joins TRBV5-1 and TRBJ1-4; no clear D gene. Sequencing was performed on whole blood, taken in connection with sensitization to the hapten diphenylcyclopropenone (DPC). The sequence derives from a middle-aged woman with alopecia areata. Some clones in this sample may be carry-over from other donors' samples. The CDR3 sequence is CASSTAGSPNEKLFF. The CDR3 coding sequence is TGCGCCAGCAGCACTGCCGGGAGCCCAAATGAAAAACTGTTTTTT.